What follows are 17 T cell receptor beta chains derived from one specimen sequenced in a study of shared clonotypes between healthy human individuals. The method was immunoSEQ multiplex PCR; TCRdb's version includes in-frame clones alone and lacks a portion of them. The table shows under 2,500,000 clones, with approximately 96% occurring only once. Sequencing was done on a sample of naive CD4+ T cells sorted from blood. Subset defined: CD45RA+ positively selected. These receptors originate from a man aged 18 to 30 in good health.

Note on this clone: This sample includes further DNA sequences coding for the same CDR3. The chain employs TRBV5-1 and TRBJ2-3, with D tentatively TRBD2 (6 bases). V shed 2 bases and J shed 4 bases, with 11 bases lying between them. CDR1 SGHRS and CDR2 YFSETQ come from the germline V gene. The CDR3 extends over 14 amino acids. The CDR3 sequence is CASSFGGPSDTQYF. DNA of the CDR3: TGCGCCAGCAGCTTCGGGGGTCCGTCAGATACGCAGTATTTT.

A remark on this clone: Other DNA variants within this sample encode the same CDR3. The genes are TRBV5-1 and TRBJ2-1; 7 bases are a match to TRBD1. Losses at the gene ends were 4 bases for V and 8 bases for J; bases not matched to a gene: 3. This CDR3 has 12 amino acids. CDR1 and CDR2 (germline): SGHRS, YFSETQ. The CDR3 loop is CASSLTGYEQFF. The CDR3 region has the DNA TGCGCCAGCAGCCTGACAGGGTATGAGCAGTTCTTC.

The table lists this clone with a count of one. Other DNA sequences in the same sample also yield this CDR3. This sequence joins TRBV11-2 and TRBJ2-7; no firm D call. The CDR3 consists of 12 residues. CDR1 and CDR2 (germline): SGHAT, FQNNGV. Trimming removed 0 bases from V and 6 bases from J, with 6 bases in between. The CDR3 nucleotides read TGTGCCAGCAGCTTAGATCTTTCCGAGCAGTACTTC. Protein: CASSLDLSEQYF.

In its sample, this clone was seen once. V gene TRBV4-3 combines with J gene TRBJ2-7; D may be TRBD1 or TRBD2 (7 bases each). Germline loops: CDR1 LGHNA, CDR2 YSLEER. V shed 1 base and J shed 4 bases, with 14 bases lying between them. CDR3 size: 15 residues. In DNA, the CDR3 is TGCGCCAGCAGCCAAGGGGAGGGGGCCATATACGAGCAGTACTTC. This encodes CASSQGEGAIYEQYF.

This chain joins TRBV5-1 and TRBJ2-1, with no clear D. V was cut by 0 bases and J by 5 bases, with 12 bases left in between. This CDR3 has 15 residues. The germline V gene has CDR1 SGHRS and CDR2 YFSETQ. CDR3: CASSLGGMEHNEQFF. The CDR3, as DNA: TGCGCCAGCAGCTTGGGGGGTATGGAACACAATGAGCAGTTCTTC.

The chain is built from TRBV27 and TRBJ2-3, with unresolved D. Germline CDR1 reads MNHEY; CDR2 reads SMNVEV (reference sequence). This CDR3 is 16 amino acids long. Deletions cut 0 bases from V and 5 bases from J, with 15 bases between. The CDR3 coding sequence is TGTGCCAGCAGTTTATCCACAGCTTATGGTGGAGATACGCAGTATTTT. It codes for CASSLSTAYGGDTQYF.

The chain has TRBV30 and TRBJ1-2; TRBD1 aligns across 10 bases. The length of the CDR3 is 11 residues. Germline CDR1 is GTSNPN and CDR2 is SVGIG (reference sequence). V lost 4 bases and J lost 13; bases outside the gene matches: 6. DNA for the CDR3: TGTGCCTGGAACTCCGGGACAGGGGCCACCTTC. It specifies CAWNSGTGATF.

The rearrangement links TRBV6-1 to TRBJ1-2; D possibly corresponds to TRBD1 (6 bases). The ends were cut back, 7 bases at V and 0 bases at J, with 9 bases in the middle. The germline V gene has CDR1 MNHNS and CDR2 SASEGT. The CDR3 is 13 amino acids. CDR3 nucleotide sequence: TGTGCCAGCAAGGGGGGAGCTAACTATGGCTACACCTTC. Translating it yields CASKGGANYGYTF.

V and J are TRBV25-1 and TRBJ1-6, with TRBD1 identical over 8 bases. Germline trimming cut 7 bases from V and 7 bases from J; bases unmatched to any gene: 6. Germline V gene lookup returns CDR1 MGHDK and CDR2 SYGVNS. The CDR3 has 14 amino acids. As DNA, the CDR3 is TGTGCCAGCATTAGGACAGGGACAAATTCACCCCTCCACTTT. Translating it yields CASIRTGTNSPLHF.

V and J are TRBV30 and TRBJ2-3; TRBD2 matches at 7 bases. Losses at the gene ends were 3 bases for V and 7 bases for J; bases not matched to a gene: 7. The CDR3 is 13 residues long. The germline gives CDR1 GTSNPN, CDR2 SVGIG (reference sequence). CDR3 coding DNA: TGTGCCTGGAGCCCCCTACTAGCGCATACGCAGTATTTT. Residues: CAWSPLLAHTQYF.

This chain uses TRBV27 with TRBJ1-6; 8 bases map to TRBD1. This CDR3 spans 16 amino acids. From germline, CDR1 is MNHEY and CDR2 SMNVEV (reference sequence). With V trimmed by 5 bases and J by 7 bases, 10 bases remained unmatched. The chain's CDR3 is CASSTGGGMRNSPLHF. The CDR3 DNA sequence: TGTGCCAGCAGTACAGGGGGTGGGATGCGAAATTCACCCCTCCACTTT.

The chain links TRBV5-6 to TRBJ1-2; D not resolved. In germline, CDR1 is SGHDT, CDR2 YYEEEE. The V gene lost 3 bases and the J gene lost 2 bases, with 20 bases spanning the gap. This CDR3 contains 17 residues. The DNA for the CDR3 is TGTGCCAGCAGCTCGCTGGGCCCAGGCGGAACAAACTATGGCTACACCTTC. Translating gives CASSSLGPGGTNYGYTF.

The chain links TRBV5-1 to TRBJ2-2; D gene unclear. V was shortened by 3 bases and J by 1 base, with 13 bases between the two germline ends. The CDR3 runs 16 residues. Germline-derived CDR1 and CDR2 are SGHRS and YFSETQ. The CDR3 coding sequence is TGCGCCAGCAGCTCCTCTGCTCGGCAGAACACCGGGGAGCTGTTTTTT. Encoded protein: CASSSSARQNTGELFF.

This chain uses TRBV28 with TRBJ1-1; D call uncertain. Per germline, CDR1 MDHEN and CDR2 SYDVKM. Trimming took 5 bases from V and 1 from J, leaving 8 bases between them. The CDR3 totals 13 residues. The CDR3 reads CASSPNTNTEAFF. As DNA, the CDR3 is TGTGCCAGCAGTCCAAACACGAACACTGAAGCTTTCTTT.

This clone was detected a few times. The V gene is TRBV9, the J gene TRBJ1-3; D gene uncertain. Germline V lookup: CDR1 SGDLS, CDR2 YYNGEE. V was cut by 0 bases and J by 1 base, with 11 bases left in between. The CDR3 spans 16 residues. The CDR3 coding sequence is TGTGCCAGCAGCGTAGAGAACGGGCGATCTGGAAACACCATATATTTT. This codes for CASSVENGRSGNTIYF. Complete variable domain (other parts from reference TRBV9 and TRBJ1-3): DSGVTQTPKHLITATGQRVTLRCSPRSGDLSVYWYQQSLDQGLQFLIQYYNGEERAKGNILERFSAQQFPDLHSELNLSSLELGDSALYFCASSVENGRSGNTIYFGEGSWLTVV.

This clone was counted a single time. The genes are TRBV4-1 and TRBJ2-7; no clear D. V was clipped by 2 bases and J by 7 bases, with 12 bases between them. This CDR3 comprises 13 residues. From germline, CDR1 is MGHRA and CDR2 YSYEKL. The DNA for the CDR3 is TGCGCCAGCAGCCAACAACTTTCACAAGAGCAGTACTTC. Amino acids: CASSQQLSQEQYF.

This chain connects TRBV27 to TRBJ2-5; possibly TRBD1 or TRBD2 for D (6 bases each). The CDR3 contains 14 residues. The germline V gene encodes CDR1 MNHEY and CDR2 SMNVEV (reference sequence). V dropped 10 bases and J dropped 5 bases, with 20 bases sitting between them. The CDR3 sequence: CATQREGGGETQYF. The CDR3, as DNA: TGTGCCACCCAACGCGAGGGGGGTGGTGAGACCCAGTACTTC.